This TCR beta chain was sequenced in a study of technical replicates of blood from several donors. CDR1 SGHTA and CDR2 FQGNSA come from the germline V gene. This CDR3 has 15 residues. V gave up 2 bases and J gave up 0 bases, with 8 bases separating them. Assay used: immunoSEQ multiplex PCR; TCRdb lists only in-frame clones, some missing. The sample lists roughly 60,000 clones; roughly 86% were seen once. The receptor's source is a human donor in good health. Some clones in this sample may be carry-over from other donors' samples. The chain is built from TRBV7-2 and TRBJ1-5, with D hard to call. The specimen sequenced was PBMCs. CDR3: CASSLSPYSNQPQHF. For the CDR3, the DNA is TGTGCCAGCAGCTTAAGTCCCTATAGCAATCAGCCCCAGCATTTT.